This T cell receptor beta chain was obtained from a study of tissue T cells after allogeneic stem cell transplantation (dated by TCRdb to 2022 to 2024). Study-wide context: When multiple samples of a tissue existed, pathologist review of H&E sections prioritized samples with histologically apparent lymphocytes for sequencing. Using research autopsies of patients with and without GVHD, plus mouse models of GVHD, the study profiled TCR beta repertoires across many tissues. The human part of the study was a prospective observational study with no blinding and no randomization.

The meaning of the sample's time point label: human tissue collected at research (rapid) autopsy. Three non-HCT comparator patients with other cancers, who had at least five GI tract samples and no known GI disease at death, were retrospectively selected. Autopsy tissues, which were obtained after a median post-mortem interval of approximately 9.9 hours, included GI sites from esophagus to rectum, liver, skin and lymphoid organs including spleen. Autopsy specimens were bisected, with one portion flash-frozen in liquid nitrogen and the remainder formalin-fixed, and GI outer muscle layers were removed. Genomic DNA was extracted from frozen tissues using the Mag-Bind Blood & Tissue DNA HDQ 96 Kit on a Chemagic 360 or the DNeasy Blood & Tissue Kit. Extracted DNA was further purified with the Genomic DNA Clean & Concentrator-25 kit because of concern about red blood cell contamination. Measured from the cysteine to the phenylalanine, the CDR3 is 16 residues long. Only CDR3 DNA is held: 48 bases, read in frame from base 1. V lost 4 bases and J lost 0 bases; the stretch between them is 16 bases long. The germline V gene (reference sequence) gives CDR1 as GTSNPN and CDR2 as SVGIG.

Library prep was done by the immunoSEQ multiplex PCR assay. TCRbeta CDR3 sequencing was performed at survey depth by Adaptive Biotechnologies, and CDR3 sequences, V/J genes, productive frequency and template counts were reported. TCR beta CDR3 regions were amplified from genomic DNA rather than RNA. In the paper's pipeline: Jensen-Shannon divergence was used to quantify pairwise repertoire overlap between tissues, with a value of 1 indicating complete divergence and a value of 0 indicating identical repertoires. Based on pairwise JSD values, tissues were grouped by single-linkage agglomerative hierarchical clustering, and the results were shown as dendrograms. All patient samples were analyzed with GLIPH2 using simulation_depth 1000, kmer_min_depth 3 and cdr3_length_cutoff 8, and only groups containing more than two unique CDR3s were kept. A standardized tissue-overlap score extrapolated Jaccard GLIPH-group overlap across patients to a standard repertoire size of 1000 clones. To look at how diversity was associated with clinical or experimental variables, linear mixed-effect models were used, with tissue treated as a fixed effect and individual treated as a random effect. TCRdb carries this immuneACCESS record with in-frame sequences only. Its versions omit some clonotypes, under half of them owing to an unresolved V gene in the studies checked, with the rest unexplained. That table furnishes V, J and clone size, whereas the DNA furnished D and trimming. The sample includes about 4,300 clones, with approximately 66% observed a single time. The ten biggest clones cover approximately 7% of the sample.

Overall study outcomes, separate from this receptor: Only a few T cell clones appeared in more than one patient, yet motif-based clustering showed tissue-specific repertoire signatures that were shared between patients. Blood samples were not available from the non-GVHD comparator patients. Within patients, how anatomically similar tissues were was a major factor shaping TCR repertoire composition, regardless of disease or transplant status. The study did not determine which tissue TCRs were alloreactive or antigen-specific, and some clones might have been persisting host cells. In both patients and mice, T cells from blood and spleen covered only a limited part of the TCR repertoire found in tissues. The patient cohort was small and clinically heterogeneous, and sampling depth was acknowledged as a limitation.

On this clone: It lacks a known antigen. The sample holds no much larger clone one base away, and base qualities are not on file.

The rearranged segments are TRBV30 and TRBJ1-3; the D segment cannot be called with confidence. The sample consisted of left colon tissue, taken at autopsy. The receptor was isolated from a male donor older than 55 with lung cancer. For the CDR3, the sequence is CAWIPTTHFSGNTIYF. The DNA sequence is given as TGTGCCTGGATCCCGACAACGCATTTCTCTGGAAACACCATATATTTT. The variable domain in full, with residues beyond the CDR3 obtained from the reference TRBV30 and TRBJ1-3 genes, is SQTIHQWPATLVQPVGSPLSLECTVEGTSNPNLYWYRQAAGRGLQLLFYSVGIGQISSEVPQNLSASRPQDRQFILSSKKLLLSDSGFYLCAWIPTTHFSGNTIYFGEGSWLTVV.